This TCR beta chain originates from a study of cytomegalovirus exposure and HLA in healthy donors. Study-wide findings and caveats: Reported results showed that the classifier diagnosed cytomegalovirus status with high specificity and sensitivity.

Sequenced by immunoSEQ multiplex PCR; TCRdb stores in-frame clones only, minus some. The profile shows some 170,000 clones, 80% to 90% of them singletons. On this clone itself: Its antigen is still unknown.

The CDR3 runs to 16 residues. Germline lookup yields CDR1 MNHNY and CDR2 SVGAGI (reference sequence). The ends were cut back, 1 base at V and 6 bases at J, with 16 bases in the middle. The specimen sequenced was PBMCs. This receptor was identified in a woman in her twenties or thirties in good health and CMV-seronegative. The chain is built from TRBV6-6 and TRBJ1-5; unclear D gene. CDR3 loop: CASSYYRGLEAQPQHF. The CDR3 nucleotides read TGTGCCAGCAGTTACTACCGGGGTTTGGAAGCTCAGCCCCAGCATTTT.